This T cell receptor (beta chain) is drawn from a study of PD-L1 blockade in urothelial cancer. Across the study: Specimens of blood held a median count of approximately 150,000 T cells.

Sequencing was performed with immunoSEQ multiplex PCR; in TCRdb, only in-frame clones are kept and a portion is missing. The profile shows around 40,000 clones, about 89% of them singletons. Trimming removed 0 bases at V and 2 bases at J, with 14 bases between. Germline V lookup: CDR1 SGDLS, CDR2 YYNGEE. The CDR3 covers 16 residues. The origin of this receptor is a man in his sixties with urothelial cancer. The sequencing here drew on PBMCs, taken around atezolizumab (anti-PD-L1) treatment. The rearrangement links TRBV9 to TRBJ1-2, with D maybe TRBD1 (6 bases). The CDR3 is CASSVDIGQSNYGYTF. The CDR3 DNA sequence: TGTGCCAGCAGCGTAGATATAGGACAGTCCAACTATGGCTACACCTTC. Combining the CDR3 with reference TRBV9 and TRBJ1-2 gives the whole variable domain DSGVTQTPKHLITATGQRVTLRCSPRSGDLSVYWYQQSLDQGLQFLIQYYNGEERAKGNILERFSAQQFPDLHSELNLSSLELGDSALYFCASSVDIGQSNYGYTFGSGTRLTVV.